This T cell receptor beta chain originates from a study of blood T cell repertoires in COVID-19. Across the study: Some COVID-19 samples were acute and others convalescent; all came from the United States, Italy and Spain. Nucleic acid was either cDNA or gDNA, and it came from T cells, B-cell-depleted T cells, or PBMCs.

CDR1 and CDR2 (germline): KGHSH, LQKENI. The CDR3 totals 13 residues. V shed 3 bases and J shed 6 bases, with 11 bases lying between them. Methods used by the authors: Quantification of nucleated cells was approximated via reference gene primer amplification. Some clones are missing from TCRdb's copy, which holds only in-frame ones; the method was immunoSEQ multiplex PCR. V and J calls and clone size are given by that table; D and trimming were obtained from the DNA. The table includes 140,000 to 150,000 clones, around nine tenths detected once. Sequencing used peripheral blood. This sequence was found in a woman aged 45-59 years with active or convalescent COVID-19. This chain uses TRBV18 with TRBJ1-1; maybe TRBD1 (5 bases). The CDR3 sequence: CASSPKVGAEAFF. The CDR3 DNA reads TGTGCCAGCTCACCGAAAGTAGGGGCTGAAGCTTTCTTT.